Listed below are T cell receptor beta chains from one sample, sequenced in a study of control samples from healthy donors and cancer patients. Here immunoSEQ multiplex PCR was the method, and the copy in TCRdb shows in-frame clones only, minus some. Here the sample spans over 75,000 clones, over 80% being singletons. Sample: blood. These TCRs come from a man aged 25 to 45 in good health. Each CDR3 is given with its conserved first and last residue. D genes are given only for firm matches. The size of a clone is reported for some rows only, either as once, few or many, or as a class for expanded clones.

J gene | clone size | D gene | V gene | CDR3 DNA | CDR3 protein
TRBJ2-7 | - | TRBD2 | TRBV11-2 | TGTGCCAGCAGCCCCTATAGCGGGAGAAGCTCCTACGAGCAGTACTTC | CASSPYSGRSSYEQYF
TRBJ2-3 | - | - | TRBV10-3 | TGTGCCATCAGTGAAACTACAGATACGCAGTATTTT | CAISETTDTQYF
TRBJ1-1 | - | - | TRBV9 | TGTGCCAGCAGCGAGGGGCGGACCACTGAAGCTTTCTTT | CASSEGRTTEAFF
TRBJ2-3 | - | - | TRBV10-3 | TGTGCCATCAGCGCAGAGTCTAGCACAGATACGCAGTATTTT | CAISAESSTDTQYF
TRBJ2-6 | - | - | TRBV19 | TGTGCCAGTAGTGAGGGGAAGAGTGGGGCCAACGTCCTGACTTTC | CASSEGKSGANVLTF
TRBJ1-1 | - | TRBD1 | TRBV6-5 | TGTGCCAGCAAGAGGGGGCAGGACACTGAAGCTTTCTTT | CASKRGQDTEAFF
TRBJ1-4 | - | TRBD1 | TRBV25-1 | TGTGCCAGCAGTGAGATGACAGGGGATAATGAAAAACTGTTTTTT | CASSEMTGDNEKLFF
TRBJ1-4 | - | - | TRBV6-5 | TGTGCCAGCAGTTACTCTACAACTAATGAAAAACTGTTTTTT | CASSYSTTNEKLFF
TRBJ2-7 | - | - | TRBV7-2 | TGTGCCAGCAGCTTAAACCGGGGCTACGAGCAGTACTTC | CASSLNRGYEQYF
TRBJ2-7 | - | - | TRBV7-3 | TGTGCCAGCAGCTTAGGTACCGGCTACGAGCAGTACTTC | CASSLGTGYEQYF
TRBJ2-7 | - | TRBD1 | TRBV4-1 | TGCGCCAGCAGCCAAGTTCGACAGGGCTCCTACGAGCAGTACTTC | CASSQVRQGSYEQYF
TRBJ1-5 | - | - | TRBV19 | TGTGCCAGTAGTAGCCCCAGGGGCCCCAATCAGCCCCAGCATTTT | CASSSPRGPNQPQHF
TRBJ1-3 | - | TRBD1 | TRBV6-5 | TGTGCCAGCAGTACCTGGACAGGGTCAAACACCATATATTTT | CASSTWTGSNTIYF
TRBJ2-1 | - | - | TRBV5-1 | TGCGCCAGCAGGTGGGGAGGGGGCGATGGCTCCTACAATGAGCAGTTCTTC | CASRWGGGDGSYNEQFF
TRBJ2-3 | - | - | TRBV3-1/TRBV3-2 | TGTGCCAGCAGCCAAGGCCCAGGGGTCTATACGCAGTATTTT | CASSQGPGVYTQYF
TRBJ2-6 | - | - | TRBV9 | TGTGCCAGCAGCGTAGTCTCTGGGGCCAACGTCCTGACTTTC | CASSVVSGANVLTF
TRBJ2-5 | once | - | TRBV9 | TGTGCCAGCAGCAAGGCAGGGGCGGTAAAAGAGACCCAGTACTTC | CASSKAGAVKETQYF
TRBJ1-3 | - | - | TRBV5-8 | TGTGCCAGCAGCTTGGTATTGGTATCTGGAAACACCATATATTTT | CASSLVLVSGNTIYF
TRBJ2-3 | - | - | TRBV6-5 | TGTGCCAGCAGTCAACCGGGACTGGGGCTTGATACGCAGTATTTT | CASSQPGLGLDTQYF
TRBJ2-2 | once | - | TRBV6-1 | TGTGCCAGCAGTGAAGCCTTGGCGGGGGCCGCGAACACCGGGGAGCTGTTTTTT | CASSEALAGAANTGELFF
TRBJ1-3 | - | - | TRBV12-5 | TGTGCTAGTGGTTTGTCGCTAGGGGAGGGAAACACCATATATTTT | CASGLSLGEGNTIYF
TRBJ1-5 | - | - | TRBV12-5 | TGTGCTAGTGGTTCCTCTAGACAGCCCCAGCATTTT | CASGSSRQPQHF
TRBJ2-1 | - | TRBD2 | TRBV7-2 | TGTGCCAGCAGCTTCCTAGCGGGCGAGCAGTTCTTC | CASSFLAGEQFF
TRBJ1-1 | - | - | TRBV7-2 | TGTGCCAGCAGCTTAGTATTGGGTGAAGCTTTCTTT | CASSLVLGEAFF
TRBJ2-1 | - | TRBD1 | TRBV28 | TGTGCCAGCAGTCACCGCCGGGACAGGGGAGACAATGAGCAGTTCTTC | CASSHRRDRGDNEQFF
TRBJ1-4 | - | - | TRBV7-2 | TGTGCCAGCAGCTTTTCCTGGGGGACTAATGAAAAACTGTTTTTT | CASSFSWGTNEKLFF
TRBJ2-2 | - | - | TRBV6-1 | TGTGCCAGCAGTGAATTGGGGGGGGGCGGTGGCACCGGGGAGCTGTTTTTT | CASSELGGGGGTGELFF
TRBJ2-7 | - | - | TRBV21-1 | TGTGCCAGCAGCAAAGCTACATTAAGGGGACAGGGACGCTACGAGCAGTACTTC | CASSKATLRGQGRYEQYF
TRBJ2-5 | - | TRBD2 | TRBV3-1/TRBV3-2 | TGTGCCAGCAACCGGCGGGGGGGCCAAGAGACCCAGTACTTC | CASNRRGGQETQYF
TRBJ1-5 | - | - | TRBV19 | TGTGCCAGTAGTTTCAGGGGAGGGCATAGCAATCAGCCCCAGCATTTT | CASSFRGGHSNQPQHF